The next 25 T cell receptor beta chains were all read from a single sample in a study of identical twins. TCRdb recomputed calls from the 5' RACE reads with MiXCR, one row per CDR3 protein. This sample has about 730,000 distinct CDR3 sequences, with around 20% found just once. The same specimen was also included in a second study, on T cells expressing NK-cell markers.

Input material: PBMCs. These receptor sequences come from a woman under 30 in good health.

There are a few counts of this clonotype. CDR3 coding DNA: TGTGCCAGCAGTCAACTAGCGGGAGGGCGCGGGCAGTTCTTC. Residues: CASSQLAGGRGQFF. This chain links TRBV7-2 with TRBJ2-1; 13 nucleotides align to TRBD2. Trimming took 6 bases from V and 12 from J; bases not matched to a gene: 8. The CDR3 is made up of 14 amino acids. CDR1 SGHTA and CDR2 FQGNSA come from the germline V gene.

This clonotype has at least ten counts. This rearrangement joins TRBV20-1 to TRBJ2-7; D is ambiguous. Looked up from germline, CDR1 is DFQATT and CDR2 is SNEGSKA (reference sequence). V lost 5 bases and J lost 6, with 14 bases in between. The CDR3 has 12 amino acids. The CDR3: CSAPDLESEQYF. CDR3 sequence (DNA): TGCAGTGCTCCCGACCTGGAAAGCGAGCAGTACTTC.

The CDR3 DNA sequence: TGTGCCAGCAGCTTCCGACAGGAGGGTGGCTACACCTTC. Its translation: CASSFRQEGGYTF. V usage is TRBV7-9 and J usage is TRBJ1-2; D might be TRBD1 (6 bases). Germline CDR1 reads SEHNR; CDR2 reads FQNEAQ (reference sequence). V shed 3 bases and J shed 7 bases, with 12 bases lying between them. This CDR3 has 13 amino acids.

This clonotype appeared a few times. The chain has TRBV5-1 and TRBJ2-5; D gene uncertain. V dropped 4 bases and J dropped 1 base, with 14 bases sitting between them. Germline values: CDR1 SGHRS, CDR2 YFSETQ. The CDR3 contains 15 residues. The chain's CDR3 is CASSLRGTRQETQYF. In DNA form, the CDR3 reads TGCGCCAGCAGCCTCAGAGGAACCCGCCAAGAGACCCAGTACTTC.

The rearrangement joins TRBV7-9 to TRBJ2-7, with TRBD2 matching 7 bases. V lost 2 bases and J lost 4; bases outside the gene matches: 11. This CDR3 is built from 16 residues. CDR1 and CDR2 from the germline V gene are SEHNR and FQNEAQ (reference sequence). DNA for the CDR3: TGTGCCAGCAGCTTATCTTCCGGCCTAGCGGTTTACGAGCAGTACTTC. Protein: CASSLSSGLAVYEQYF.

The gene calls are TRBV29-1 and TRBJ1-1; D remains ambiguous. Trimming removed 4 bases at V and 6 bases at J, with 6 bases between. Germline CDR1 is SQVTM and CDR2 is ANQGSEA. This CDR3 contains 10 residues. CDR3 coding DNA: TGCAGCGTTGTCACCGCTGAAGCTTTCTTT. This gives the protein CSVVTAEAFF.

The rearrangement links TRBV20-1 to TRBJ2-7; D gene uncertain. Germline V CDR1 and CDR2: DFQATT, SNEGSKA (reference sequence). Trimming cost V 1 base and J 3 bases, with 7 bases left between them. This CDR3 spans 12 amino acids. As DNA, the CDR3 is TGCAGTGCTAGAGCCGTAGACTACGAGCAGTACTTC. Translated: CSARAVDYEQYF.

This clonotype came up once. This rearrangement joins TRBV5-1 to TRBJ2-2; D gene unclear. The CDR3 contains 17 residues. Germline values: CDR1 SGHRS, CDR2 YFSETQ. The ends were cut back, 0 bases at V and 0 bases at J, with 12 bases in the middle. The CDR3 nucleotides read TGCGCCAGCAGCTTGGAGATCTCGGCAGCGAACACCGGGGAGCTGTTTTTT. Translated: CASSLEISAANTGELFF.

The V and J genes are TRBV10-3 and TRBJ2-7; 9 bases align to TRBD2. Germline values: CDR1 ENHRY, CDR2 SYGVKD. The CDR3 is 14 amino acids. V lost 4 bases to trimming and J lost 1 base; unmatched junction nucleotides: 2. CDR3 bases: TGTGCCATCAGTGCGGCGGGAGGGTCCTACGAGCAGTACTTC. This encodes CAISAAGGSYEQYF.

This chain uses TRBV3-1 with TRBJ2-1; D is undetermined. The CDR3 is 16 residues long. The germline CDR1 and CDR2 sequences are LGHDT and YNNKEL (reference sequence). V lost 2 bases and J lost 0, with 11 bases in between. The CDR3 region is CASSQRGHYSYNEQFF. DNA for the CDR3: TGTGCCAGCAGCCAAAGAGGCCACTACTCCTACAATGAGCAGTTCTTC.

This clonotype was found many times. The rearrangement uses TRBV15 and TRBJ2-3; D is perhaps TRBD2 (6 bases). The CDR3 consists of 15 residues. CDR1 LNHNV and CDR2 YYDKDF come from the germline V gene (reference sequence). Trimming removed 5 bases at V and 1 base at J, with 13 bases between. The CDR3 region has the DNA TGTGCCACCAGCTTTAAGCGGAGGGGCACAGATACGCAGTATTTT. It yields the protein CATSFKRRGTDTQYF.

This clonotype occurred many times. V and J are TRBV2 and TRBJ2-2; D remains unclear. Trimming pared 6 bases from V and 3 bases from J, leaving 2 bases between. Germline lookup yields CDR1 SNHLY and CDR2 FYNNEI. There are 11 residues in the CDR3. CDR3 bases: TGTGCCAGCAGGGACACCGGGGAGCTGTTTTTT. Amino acid sequence: CASRDTGELFF.

V is TRBV12-3 or TRBV12-4 and J is TRBJ2-7; 8 nucleotides align to TRBD1. This CDR3 contains 15 residues. J was trimmed by 7 bases and V by 6 bases; bases with no gene match: 14. In DNA form, the CDR3 reads TGTGCCAGCAGCCGAGCGCAGGGGGCCTTTAGGGAGCAGTACTTC. Translating it yields CASSRAQGAFREQYF.

This chain links TRBV9 with TRBJ2-7, with D possibly being TRBD1 (6 bases). Per germline, CDR1 SGDLS and CDR2 YYNGEE. V shed 4 bases and J shed 4 bases, with 21 bases lying between them. This CDR3 is built from 16 residues. This CDR3 reads CASSPTGQSQIYEQYF. DNA of the CDR3: TGTGCCAGCAGCCCCACAGGACAGAGCCAAATATACGAGCAGTACTTC.

This clonotype was seen more than once but under ten times. CDR3 DNA sequence: TGCGCCAGCAGCCCTCTGGGAACGGACACCGGGGAGCTGTTTTTT. Protein sequence: CASSPLGTDTGELFF. The J gene is TRBJ2-2, the V gene TRBV5-1, with no clear D. The V gene lost 4 bases and the J gene lost 3 bases, with 13 bases spanning the gap. The CDR3 spans 15 residues. Germline values: CDR1 SGHRS, CDR2 YFSETQ.

This clonotype came up many times. J is TRBJ1-1 and V is TRBV20-1; D gene ambiguous. Germline V CDR1 and CDR2: DFQATT, SNEGSKA (reference sequence). This CDR3 has 13 amino acids. V dropped 1 base and J dropped 0 bases, with 6 bases sitting between them. The CDR3 loop is CSARGQLNTEAFF. The CDR3 DNA sequence: TGCAGTGCTAGAGGGCAGTTGAACACTGAAGCTTTCTTT.

This clonotype was found a few times. The V and J genes are TRBV5-1 and TRBJ2-1; possible D gene TRBD2, 6 bases. Germline CDR1 and CDR2: SGHRS and YFSETQ. The CDR3 covers 12 residues. V shed 6 bases and J shed 8 bases, with 12 bases lying between them. The CDR3 reads CASTAEGYEQFF. CDR3 coding DNA: TGCGCCAGCACCGCGGAGGGGTATGAGCAGTTCTTC.

This clonotype was picked up a small number of times. V usage is TRBV20-1 and J usage is TRBJ2-1; maybe TRBD2 (5 bases). Germline lookup yields CDR1 DFQATT and CDR2 SNEGSKA (reference sequence). This CDR3 region has 11 residues. Trimming pared 5 bases from V and 12 bases from J, leaving 14 bases between. The CDR3 bases are TGCAGTGCTGGGCCCTATGAGGGGCAGTTCTTC. Protein sequence: CSAGPYEGQFF.

This clonotype was seen repeatedly, ten times or more. The chain couples TRBV6-1 to TRBJ2-2; D might be TRBD2 (6 bases). V shed 8 bases and J shed 5 bases, with 15 bases lying between them. Germline V gene data show CDR1 as MNHNS and CDR2 as SASEGT. The CDR3 is 14 amino acids. CDR3 in amino acids: CASYGGFRTGELFF. As DNA, the CDR3 is TGTGCCAGCTACGGGGGATTTCGGACCGGGGAGCTGTTTTTT.

This clonotype was recorded at least ten times. The chain uses TRBV29-1 and TRBJ2-2, with TRBD1 as a possible D gene (6 bases). Germline V lookup: CDR1 SQVTM, CDR2 ANQGSEA. V lost 6 bases and J lost 3, with 11 bases in between. The CDR3 is 13 residues long. DNA of the CDR3: TGCAGCGTAGGGGGAGAGTACACCGGGGAGCTGTTTTTT. It yields the protein CSVGGEYTGELFF.

This chain links TRBV12-3 or TRBV12-4 with TRBJ2-7; the D is unclear. Trimming removed 4 bases at V and 6 bases at J, with 4 bases between. The CDR3 sequence is 10 residues long. CDR3 in amino acids: CASSYGEQYF. As DNA, the CDR3 is TGTGCCAGCAGTTACGGCGAGCAGTACTTC.

This clonotype appeared a few times. This chain connects TRBV7-7 to TRBJ2-3; D is unclear. This CDR3 region has 14 residues. V dropped 3 bases and J dropped 2 bases, with 9 bases sitting between them. Germline lookup yields CDR1 SSHAT and CDR2 FNYEAQ (reference sequence). The CDR3 coding sequence is TGTGCCAGCAGCTTTGATCCATTCACAGATACGCAGTATTTT. Residues: CASSFDPFTDTQYF.

There are many counts of this clonotype. The chain employs TRBV10-3 and TRBJ2-7, with a possible D match to TRBD1 (6 bases). V was trimmed by 2 bases and J by 4 bases, leaving 9 bases between them. Germline CDR1 ENHRY, CDR2 SYGVKD. This CDR3 has 13 residues. The CDR3 sequence is CAISEVDSYEQYF. The CDR3 bases are TGTGCCATCAGTGAGGTGGACAGTTACGAGCAGTACTTC.

CDR3 in DNA: TGCAGCGTTGCGGACAGCTACGAGCAGTACTTC. The encoded protein is CSVADSYEQYF. The genes are TRBV29-1 and TRBJ2-7; D possibly corresponds to TRBD1 (6 bases). The CDR3 runs to 11 residues. The V gene's germline CDR1 is SQVTM and CDR2 ANQGSEA. V was pared by 4 bases and J by 3 bases, with 7 bases between.

This chain uses TRBV9 with TRBJ2-5, with D perhaps TRBD1 or TRBD2 (5 bases each). V lost 2 bases and J lost 1, with 12 bases in between. Germline lookup yields CDR1 SGDLS and CDR2 YYNGEE. The CDR3 spans 15 residues. This CDR3 is CASSVSPGTQETQYF. Here the CDR3 DNA reads TGTGCCAGCAGCGTCTCCCCGGGGACCCAAGAGACCCAGTACTTC.